This entry lists 21 T cell receptor beta chains sequenced from one sample in a study of blood T cell repertoires in COVID-19. Clones were read by immunoSEQ multiplex PCR, and TCRdb kept only the in-frame ones, dropping some. This sample has roughly 250,000 clones, with approximately 80% found just once. Sequenced material: peripheral blood. These receptors were obtained from a woman in her thirties or forties with active or convalescent COVID-19.

The chain couples TRBV6-5 to TRBJ1-2; 7 nucleotides align to TRBD1. The CDR3 spans 14 residues. CDR1 and CDR2 from the germline V gene are MNHEY and SVGAGI. V trimming: 0 bases; J trimming: 5 bases; junction bases outside the gene matches: 3. The chain's CDR3 is CASSYSTGIYGYTF. The CDR3 region has the DNA TGTGCCAGCAGTTACTCGACAGGGATTTATGGCTACACCTTC.

The V gene is TRBV2, the J gene TRBJ2-1; a possible D gene is TRBD2 (7 bases). Germline CDR1 is SNHLY and CDR2 is FYNNEI. The CDR3 extends over 15 amino acids. V dropped 8 bases and J dropped 2 bases, with 16 bases sitting between them. The CDR3 is CASLPRGGTYNEQFF. For the CDR3, the DNA is TGTGCCAGCCTTCCGAGGGGGGGCACCTACAATGAGCAGTTCTTC.

A note on this clone: Compared with germline, one end of the junction differs, possibly owing to a read error. This chain joins TRBV6-5 and TRBJ2-4, with 9 bases fitting TRBD1. The CDR3 consists of 12 residues. Germline values: CDR1 MNHEY, CDR2 SVGAGI. The CDR3: CASSSPGDRVFF. CDR3 nucleotide sequence: TGTGCCAGCAGTTCCCCGGGGGACAGGGTCTTCTTC.

This clone was seen repeatedly, ten times or more. Distinct nucleotide sequences in the sample also encode this CDR3. The chain links TRBV27 to TRBJ1-2; 8 bases line up with TRBD1. Per germline, CDR1 MNHEY and CDR2 SMNVEV (reference sequence). The trim removed 8 bases at V and 0 bases at J, leaving 5 bases unmatched. The CDR3 totals 14 residues. CDR3 residues: CASRVQGANYGYTF. The CDR3 DNA sequence: TGTGCCAGCCGAGTACAGGGGGCTAACTATGGCTACACCTTC.

J is TRBJ2-1 and V is TRBV24-1, with 9 bases matching TRBD2. Germline V gives CDR1 KGHDR, CDR2 SFDVKD. This CDR3 spans 18 amino acids. J lost 7 bases, V lost 3 bases, and 15 bases had no gene match. The CDR3 loop is CATSDPSLRRGGYNEQFF. The CDR3 DNA is TGTGCCACCAGTGATCCTTCCTTGAGGCGGGGGGGCTATAATGAGCAGTTCTTC.

Comment on this clone: The sample contains more than one DNA sequence encoding this CDR3. The chain couples TRBV5-4 to TRBJ1-5; 10 nucleotides line up with TRBD1. The V gene's germline CDR1 is SGHNT and CDR2 YYREEE (reference sequence). The CDR3 has 15 residues. V was clipped by 4 bases and J by 7 bases; unmatched bases: 8. CDR3 protein: CASSMDGQGGQPQHF. In DNA, the CDR3 is TGTGCCAGCAGCATGGACGGACAGGGGGGGCAGCCCCAGCATTTT.

The genes are TRBV7-9 and TRBJ2-3, with D maybe TRBD2 (6 bases). Germline CDR1 and CDR2: SEHNR and FQNEAQ (reference sequence). Trimming removed 5 bases at V and 2 bases at J, with 11 bases between. CDR3 size: 14 residues. CDR3 amino acids: CASSPRGNTDTQYF. DNA for the CDR3: TGTGCCAGCAGCCCCCGGGGGAACACAGATACGCAGTATTTT. The whole variable domain, remainder taken from reference TRBV7-9 and TRBJ2-3, is DTGVSQNPRHKITKRGQNVTFRCDPISEHNRLYWYRQTLGQGPEFLTYFQNEAQLEKSRLLSDRFSAERPKGSFSTLEIQRTEQGDSAMYLCASSPRGNTDTQYFGPGTRLTVL.

This chain connects TRBV2 to TRBJ2-3; a possible D gene is TRBD1 (6 bases). The CDR3 contains 13 residues. The V and J ends lost 8 bases and 5 bases respectively, with 14 bases between them. CDR1 SNHLY and CDR2 FYNNEI come from the germline V gene. The CDR3 sequence is CASLSGAVDTQYF. CDR3 nucleotides: TGTGCCAGCCTATCAGGGGCAGTAGATACGCAGTATTTT.

The rearrangement links TRBV12-3 or TRBV12-4 to TRBJ2-5; TRBD1 aligns across 9 bases. This CDR3 region has 13 residues. The V segment lost 11 bases and the J segment 1 base; nucleotides outside the gene matches: 5. The DNA for the CDR3 is TGTGCCTCGCGGACAGGGGTCCAAGAGACCCAGTACTTC. This translates into CASRTGVQETQYF.

Comment on this clone: A junction boundary mismatches the germline segment, possibly from a read error. The CDR3 DNA sequence: TGTGTCAGCAGCGTAACGGGGGCAGATACGCAGTATTTT. Translated: CVSSVTGADTQYF. The J gene is TRBJ2-3, the V gene TRBV9, with a possible D match to TRBD2 (6 bases). CDR1 SGDLS and CDR2 YYNGEE come from the germline V gene. CDR3 length equals 13 residues.

The J gene is TRBJ1-1, the V gene TRBV9, with 7 bases matching TRBD1. Germline CDR1 reads SGDLS; CDR2 reads YYNGEE. CDR3 size: 13 residues. Unmatched junction bases numbered 3, after V lost 3 bases and J lost 4 bases. The chain's CDR3 is CASSEGTVTEAFF. The CDR3 DNA reads as TGTGCCAGCAGCGAGGGGACAGTCACTGAAGCTTTCTTT.

The chain combines TRBV10-3 with TRBJ1-1; D gene uncertain. Germline loops: CDR1 ENHRY, CDR2 SYGVKD. V was shortened by 7 bases and J by 0 bases, with 15 bases between the two germline ends. The CDR3 contains 15 residues. This CDR3 reads CAITEGEVMNTEAFF. The CDR3, as DNA: TGTGCCATCACTGAAGGTGAGGTTATGAACACTGAAGCTTTCTTT.

V is TRBV6-5 and J is TRBJ2-5, with 8 bases aligning to TRBD1. The CDR3 loop spans 13 amino acids. Losses at the gene ends were 4 bases for V and 5 bases for J; bases not matched to a gene: 3. Looked up from germline, CDR1 is MNHEY and CDR2 is SVGAGI. The CDR3 DNA reads as TGTGCCAGCAGTTCCGGGACAGGCGAGACCCAGTACTTC. This translates into CASSSGTGETQYF.

The chain employs TRBV2 and TRBJ1-5; tentative D call: TRBD1 (5 bases). This CDR3 region has 15 residues. V lost 1 base and J lost 7, with 14 bases in between. Germline V lookup: CDR1 SNHLY, CDR2 FYNNEI. The CDR3 protein is CASSEETAGDQPQHF. CDR3 in DNA: TGTGCCAGCAGTGAAGAGACCGCGGGGGACCAGCCCCAGCATTTT.

This chain uses TRBV7-6 with TRBJ2-1, with 8 bases fitting TRBD1. Germline V gene lookup returns CDR1 SGHVS and CDR2 FNYEAQ. This CDR3 has 15 residues. Trimming at V came to 5 bases and at J to 0 bases, leaving 3 bases not matched to a gene. The CDR3 DNA follows: TGTGCCAGCAGCCGGACAGGGAGCTCCTACAATGAGCAGTTCTTC. Its protein is CASSRTGSSYNEQFF.

The count of this clone is one. V and J are TRBV19 and TRBJ2-5; 9 bases are a match to TRBD1. With V trimmed by 5 bases and J by 3 bases, 10 bases remained unmatched. The CDR3 length is 16 residues. Germline V gene data show CDR1 as LNHDA and CDR2 as SQIVND (reference sequence). The CDR3 region has the DNA TGTGCCAGTAGTCCCCTCCGGGACAGGGCGGAAGAGACCCAGTACTTC. It specifies CASSPLRDRAEETQYF.

The rearrangement uses TRBV24-1 and TRBJ2-1, with D perhaps TRBD2 (5 bases). The CDR3 contains 16 residues. Germline CDR1 is KGHDR and CDR2 is SFDVKD. Trimming left V 6 bases short and J 0 bases short, with 14 bases between. Here the CDR3 DNA reads TGTGCCACCAGTCAATCTCGCGGGCTCTCCTACAATGAGCAGTTCTTC. Its translation: CATSQSRGLSYNEQFF.

This chain uses TRBV7-9 with TRBJ1-1; D unresolved. Per the germline V gene, CDR1 is SEHNR and CDR2 is FQNEAQ (reference sequence). The CDR3 totals 14 residues. V was trimmed by 5 bases and J by 1 base, leaving 11 bases between them. The CDR3 coding sequence is TGTGCCAGCAGCATCACCGGGTCGAACACTGAAGCTTTCTTT. Protein: CASSITGSNTEAFF.

The J gene is TRBJ2-4, the V gene TRBV25-1, with 7 bases identical to TRBD1. The V gene's germline CDR1 is MGHDK and CDR2 SYGVNS. This CDR3 contains 15 residues. Trimming took 5 bases from V and 3 from J; bases not matched to a gene: 7. This chain's CDR3 is CASSQTGMVKNIQYF. CDR3 nucleotides: TGTGCCAGCAGTCAGACAGGGATGGTCAAAAACATTCAGTACTTC.

The chain uses TRBV5-1 and TRBJ2-5, with unresolved D. The closer fit of TRBJ2-7 to the DNA end suggests the J call may be wrong. Germline lookup yields CDR1 SGHRS and CDR2 YFSETQ. CDR3 size: 14 residues. The CDR3 here is CASSLTAVTYEQYF. The CDR3 coding sequence is TGCGCCAGCAGCTTGACAGCAGTAACCTACGAGCAGTACTTC.

J is TRBJ1-1 and V is TRBV18; the D is unclear. Trimming removed 1 base from V and 5 bases from J, with 11 bases in between. This CDR3 spans 14 amino acids. In germline, CDR1 is KGHSH, CDR2 LQKENI. The CDR3 is CASSPLWSWTEAFF. CDR3 coding DNA: TGTGCCAGCTCACCACTCTGGAGCTGGACTGAAGCTTTCTTT.